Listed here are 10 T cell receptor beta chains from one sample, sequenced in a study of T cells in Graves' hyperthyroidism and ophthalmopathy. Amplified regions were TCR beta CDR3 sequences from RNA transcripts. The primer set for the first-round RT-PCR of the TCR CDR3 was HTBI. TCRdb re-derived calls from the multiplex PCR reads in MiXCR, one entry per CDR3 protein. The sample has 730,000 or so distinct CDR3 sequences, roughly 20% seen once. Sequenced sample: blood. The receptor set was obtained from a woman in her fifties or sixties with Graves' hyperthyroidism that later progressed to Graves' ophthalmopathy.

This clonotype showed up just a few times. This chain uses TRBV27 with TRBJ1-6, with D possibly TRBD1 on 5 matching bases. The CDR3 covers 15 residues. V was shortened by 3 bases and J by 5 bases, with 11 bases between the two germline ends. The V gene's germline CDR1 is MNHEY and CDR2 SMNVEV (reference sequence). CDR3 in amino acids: CASSFGGADNSPLHF. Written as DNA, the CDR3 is TGTGCCAGCAGTTTTGGAGGGGCGGATAATTCACCCCTCCACTTT.

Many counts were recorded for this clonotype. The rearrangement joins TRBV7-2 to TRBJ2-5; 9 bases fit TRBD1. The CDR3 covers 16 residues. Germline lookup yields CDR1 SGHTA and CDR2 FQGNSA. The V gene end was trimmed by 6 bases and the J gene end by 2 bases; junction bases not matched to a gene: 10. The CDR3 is CASSKNTGTGQETQYF. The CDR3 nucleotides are TGTGCCAGCAGTAAAAACACCGGGACAGGGCAAGAGACCCAGTACTTC.

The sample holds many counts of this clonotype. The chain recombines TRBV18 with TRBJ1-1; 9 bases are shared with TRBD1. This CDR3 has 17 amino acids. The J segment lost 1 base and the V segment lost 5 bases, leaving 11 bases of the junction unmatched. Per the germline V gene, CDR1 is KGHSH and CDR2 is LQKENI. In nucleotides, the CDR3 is TGTGCCAGCTCAAGCGGACAGGGGATGGGTACGAACACTGAAGCTTTCTTT. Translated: CASSSGQGMGTNTEAFF.

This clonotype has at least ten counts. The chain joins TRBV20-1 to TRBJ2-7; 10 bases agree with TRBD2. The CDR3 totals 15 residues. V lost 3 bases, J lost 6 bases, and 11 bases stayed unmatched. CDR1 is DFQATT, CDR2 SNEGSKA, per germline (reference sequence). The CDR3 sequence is CSASPPGLAFSEQYF. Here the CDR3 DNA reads TGCAGTGCTAGTCCACCGGGACTAGCGTTCTCCGAGCAGTACTTC.

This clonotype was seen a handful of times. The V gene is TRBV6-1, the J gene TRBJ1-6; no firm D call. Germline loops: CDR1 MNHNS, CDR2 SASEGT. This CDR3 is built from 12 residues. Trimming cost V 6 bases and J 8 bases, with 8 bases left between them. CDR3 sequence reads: CASSRPDSPLHF. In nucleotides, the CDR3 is TGTGCCAGCAGCAGACCGGATTCACCCCTCCACTTT.

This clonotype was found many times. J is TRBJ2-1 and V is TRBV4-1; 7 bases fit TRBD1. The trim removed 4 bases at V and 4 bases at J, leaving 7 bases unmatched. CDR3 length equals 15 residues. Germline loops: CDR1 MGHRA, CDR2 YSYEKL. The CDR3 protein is CASSLLTGIYNEQFF. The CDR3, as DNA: TGCGCCAGCAGCCTCCTGACAGGGATATACAATGAGCAGTTCTTC.

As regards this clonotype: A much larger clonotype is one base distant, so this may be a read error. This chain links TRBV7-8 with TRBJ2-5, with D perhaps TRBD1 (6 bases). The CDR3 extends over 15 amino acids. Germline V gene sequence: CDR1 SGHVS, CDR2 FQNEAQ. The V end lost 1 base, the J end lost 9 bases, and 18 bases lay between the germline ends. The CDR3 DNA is TGTGCCAGCAGCTTAGAGTGGACAGTCCCTGAGTCCCAGTACTTC. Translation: CASSLEWTVPESQYF.

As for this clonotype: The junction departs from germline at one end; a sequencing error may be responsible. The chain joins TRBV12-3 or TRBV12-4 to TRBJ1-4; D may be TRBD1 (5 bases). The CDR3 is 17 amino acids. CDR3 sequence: CARSLGGRIVANEKLFF. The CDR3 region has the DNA TGTGCCAGGAGTTTGGGGGGAAGGATCGTAGCTAATGAAAAACTGTTTTTT.

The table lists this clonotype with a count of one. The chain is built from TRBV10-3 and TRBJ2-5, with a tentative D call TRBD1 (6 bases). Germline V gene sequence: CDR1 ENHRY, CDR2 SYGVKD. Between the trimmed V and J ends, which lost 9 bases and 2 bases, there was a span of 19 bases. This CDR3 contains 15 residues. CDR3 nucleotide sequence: TGTGCCATTGGACCGGGCAGGGGCTTTCAAGAGACCCAGTACTTC. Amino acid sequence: CAIGPGRGFQETQYF.

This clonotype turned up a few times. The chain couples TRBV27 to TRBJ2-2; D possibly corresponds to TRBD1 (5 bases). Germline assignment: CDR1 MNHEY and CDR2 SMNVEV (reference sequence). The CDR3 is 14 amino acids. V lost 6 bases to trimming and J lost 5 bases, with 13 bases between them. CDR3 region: CASRIRVFTGELFF. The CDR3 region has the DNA TGTGCCAGCAGAATCAGGGTCTTTACCGGGGAGCTGTTTTTT.